These T cell receptor beta chains were read from a single sample in a study of shared clonotypes between healthy human individuals. Here immunoSEQ multiplex PCR was the method, and the copy in TCRdb shows in-frame clones only, minus some. The data hold 2 million to 3 million clones, with more than 85% observed a single time. Sample: naive CD4+ T cells from PBMCs. These receptors were collected from a young man in good health. Some clones in this sample may be carry-over from other donors' samples. Both conserved end residues are part of each CDR3. Each record gives: V gene, CDR3 length, CDR3 protein.

v_gene: TRBV27; len: 17; CDR3aa: CASSSFSRDSSRYGYTF
v_gene: TRBV5-1; len: 16; CDR3aa: CASSFSRQGRSYEQYF
v_gene: TRBV30; len: 13; CDR3aa: CAWSGTAVSEQYF
v_gene: TRBV27; len: 16; CDR3aa: CASTGQGKRSYNEQFF
v_gene: TRBV27; len: 15; CDR3aa: CASSFGTGRDRELFF
v_gene: TRBV5-1; len: 15; CDR3aa: CASSPTSGSFNEQYF
v_gene: TRBV19; len: 16; CDR3aa: CASSIYHSTGIYGYTF
v_gene: TRBV15; len: 17; CDR3aa: CATSRPGAAPGGSPLHF
v_gene: TRBV20-1; len: 9; CDR3aa: CSARGGYTF
v_gene: TRBV6-4; len: 19; CDR3aa: CASSGGARPVLYSNQPQHF
v_gene: TRBV6-5; len: 15; CDR3aa: CASSYSGRAATEAFF
v_gene: TRBV10-3; len: 14; CDR3aa: CAIMSGLLGETQYF
v_gene: TRBV7-2; len: 17; CDR3aa: CASSPQPGLGLLDEQFF
v_gene: TRBV15; len: 15; CDR3aa: CATSRDGQGRNEQFF
v_gene: TRBV30; len: 15; CDR3aa: CAWTLVGGGANVLTF
v_gene: TRBV5-1; len: 18; CDR3aa: CASSLVRRGTGGGDTQYF
v_gene: TRBV28; len: 15; CDR3aa: CASNEAGGNYNEQFF
v_gene: TRBV7-2; len: 13; CDR3aa: CASSFDLTGSAFF
v_gene: TRBV5-4; len: 14; CDR3aa: CASSGTGGLYGYTF
v_gene: TRBV11-2; len: 15; CDR3aa: CASSLVSGGYNEQFF
v_gene: TRBV5-1; len: 13; CDR3aa: CASRRDSNQPQHF
v_gene: TRBV29-1; len: 12; CDR3aa: CSVEDLGETQYF
v_gene: TRBV6-5; len: 16; CDR3aa: CASSYFGQGISEKLFF
v_gene: TRBV6-1; len: 12; CDR3aa: CASRRVNTEAFF
v_gene: TRBV28; len: 16; CDR3aa: CASTPSGGATSYGYTF
v_gene: TRBV11-2; len: 13; CDR3aa: CASRQQTGPEQFF
v_gene: TRBV7-3; len: 13; CDR3aa: CASSPGLAGIQYF
v_gene: TRBV5-4; len: 15; CDR3aa: CASTRGLADTYEQYF
v_gene: TRBV5-1; len: 14; CDR3aa: CASRPDSGTGELFF
v_gene: TRBV19; len: 16; CDR3aa: CASKYPRRLANYGYTF
v_gene: TRBV4-1; len: 16; CDR3aa: CASSLPGLTGNSPLHF
v_gene: TRBV5-1; len: 13; CDR3aa: CASRGYLQETQYF
v_gene: TRBV18; len: 17; CDR3aa: CASSPGQGGNSNQPQHF
v_gene: TRBV28; len: 13; CDR3aa: CASSSAGGETQYF
v_gene: TRBV28; len: 15; CDR3aa: CASTTLGQGLGEQYF
v_gene: TRBV6-1; len: 15; CDR3aa: CASRGQGNPREKLFF
v_gene: TRBV10-3; len: 17; CDR3aa: CAIRGAGRGTESDEQYF
v_gene: TRBV18; len: 17; CDR3aa: CASSLGTSGFRAYEQYF
v_gene: TRBV28; len: 14; CDR3aa: CASTMGWADYGYTF
v_gene: TRBV2; len: 16; CDR3aa: CASSETSGPRTDTQYF
v_gene: TRBV30; len: 15; CDR3aa: CAWSEYGKPDSPLHF
v_gene: TRBV9; len: 11; CDR3aa: CASSSVGTQYF
v_gene: TRBV5-5; len: 15; CDR3aa: CASSPPRGGEETQYF
v_gene: TRBV9; len: 13; CDR3aa: CAERGLAQYEQYF
v_gene: TRBV5-1; len: 17; CDR3aa: CASSLEGGRALGNIQYF
v_gene: TRBV28; len: 16; CDR3aa: CASSYDYRGREETQYF